A single sample is the source of the 20 T cell receptor beta chains below, sequenced in a study of blood T cell repertoires in COVID-19. Using immunoSEQ multiplex PCR, the repertoire was profiled, and TCRdb retains in-frame clones only, with some absent. Of roughly 110,000 clones listed, roughly 84% are singletons. Sample: peripheral blood. Source of these receptors: a woman between 70 and 85 years old with acute or convalescent COVID-19.

V usage is TRBV14 and J usage is TRBJ2-7, with TRBD2 matching 9 bases. The CDR3 totals 15 residues. Germline loops: CDR1 SGHDN, CDR2 FVKESK. Trimming cost V 5 bases and J 2 bases; bases outside gene matches: 7. The chain's CDR3 is CASSFLAGGPYEQYF. CDR3 DNA sequence: TGTGCCAGCAGCTTCCTGGCGGGAGGGCCCTACGAGCAGTACTTC.

The V gene is TRBV25-1, the J gene TRBJ1-1, with D unresolved. The CDR3 contains 16 residues. CDR1 is MGHDK, CDR2 SYGVNS, per germline. Deletions cut 1 base from V and 4 bases from J, with 16 bases between. CDR3 sequence (DNA): TGTGCCAGCAGTGAATCCGGATTTGGGCGAGCCACTGAAGCTTTCTTT. Translation: CASSESGFGRATEAFF. The full variable domain, with the rest looked up from reference TRBV25-1 and TRBJ1-1, is EADIYQTPRYLVIGTGKKITLECSQTMGHDKMYWYQQDPGMELHLIHYSYGVNSTEKGDLSSESTVSRIRTEHFPLTLESARPSHTSQYLCASSESGFGRATEAFFGQGTRLTVV.

The chain has TRBV3-1 (or the pseudogene TRBV3-2) and TRBJ2-2; 7 bases fit TRBD2. CDR1 and CDR2 from the germline V gene are LGHDT and YNNKEL (reference sequence). The CDR3 extends over 14 amino acids. The trim removed 7 bases at V and 5 bases at J, leaving 7 bases unmatched. CDR3 region: CASTSGGGTGELFF. The CDR3, as DNA: TGTGCCAGCACCTCGGGAGGAGGGACCGGGGAGCTGTTTTTT.

This clone occurred a few times. The rearrangement links TRBV28 to TRBJ2-2, with 8 bases aligning to TRBD1. The junction had 3 bases not matched to a gene; V was cut back by 2 bases and J by 4 bases. The CDR3 runs 15 residues. CDR1 MDHEN and CDR2 SYDVKM come from the germline V gene. CDR3 amino acids: CASSLGQGATGELFF. CDR3 nucleotides: TGTGCCAGCAGTTTAGGCCAGGGGGCCACCGGGGAGCTGTTTTTT.

The chain is built from TRBV21-1 and TRBJ2-7; the table's D call, TRBD2, was not checked against the DNA. TRBV21-1 is marked as a pseudogene. This CDR3 is 14 amino acids long. The CDR3 DNA sequence: TGTGCCAGCACTAATAGCGGGGTTACCTACGAGCAGTACTTC. Protein: CASTNSGVTYEQYF.

This clone was seen more than once but under ten times. J is TRBJ1-3 and V is TRBV11-1, with D perhaps TRBD1 (6 bases). CDR3 length equals 15 residues. CDR1 and CDR2 (germline): SGHAT, FQDESV (reference sequence). The V and J ends lost 3 bases and 3 bases respectively, with 12 bases between them. CDR3 amino acids: CASSFGQYFGNTIYF. As DNA, the CDR3 is TGTGCCAGCAGCTTCGGACAGTATTTTGGAAACACCATATATTTT.

This chain joins TRBV6-5 and TRBJ2-7; 8 bases map to TRBD1. Trimming took 6 bases from V and 0 from J; bases not matched to a gene: 4. CDR3 size: 14 residues. From germline, CDR1 is MNHEY and CDR2 SVGAGI. The CDR3 is CASRPTGGSYEQYF. CDR3 nucleotides: TGTGCCAGCAGGCCTACAGGGGGCTCCTACGAGCAGTACTTC.

On this clone itself: The identical CDR3 is also encoded by other nucleotide sequences in the sample. The chain couples TRBV12-3 or TRBV12-4 to TRBJ2-1; unclear D gene. Trimming shortened V by 5 bases and J by 6 bases, and 5 bases separated the two germline ends. This CDR3 is 11 amino acids long. CDR3 region: CASSRSNEQFF. The CDR3 nucleotides are TGTGCCAGCAGTCGGAGCAATGAGCAGTTCTTC.

V gene TRBV11-2 combines with J gene TRBJ2-7; tentative D call: TRBD1 (5 bases). This CDR3 is 15 amino acids long. Trimming removed 0 bases from V and 0 bases from J, with 9 bases in between. CDR1 is SGHAT, CDR2 FQNNGV, per germline. The CDR3 nucleotides are TGTGCCAGCAGCTTAGAGGACACTCCCTCCTACGAGCAGTACTTC. Protein sequence: CASSLEDTPSYEQYF.

The V and J genes are TRBV11-2 and TRBJ2-5, with D perhaps TRBD2 (5 bases). Germline-derived CDR1 and CDR2 are SGHAT and FQNNGV. The CDR3 consists of 15 residues. Between the trimmed V and J ends, which lost 3 bases and 3 bases, there was a span of 14 bases. The CDR3 protein is CASSLGAGVKETQYF. CDR3 in DNA: TGTGCCAGCAGCTTGGGCGCCGGGGTCAAAGAGACCCAGTACTTC.

The genes are TRBV29-1 and TRBJ1-1; a weak D match, TRBD1 (5 bases). Trimming cost V 6 bases and J 0 bases, with 5 bases left between them. This CDR3 contains 11 residues. Germline lookup yields CDR1 SQVTM and CDR2 ANQGSEA. CDR3 loop: CSVQVNTEAFF. The CDR3 DNA reads TGCAGCGTACAGGTGAACACTGAAGCTTTCTTT.

This sequence joins TRBV19 and TRBJ2-1; D is perhaps TRBD2 (6 bases). Germline V lookup: CDR1 LNHDA, CDR2 SQIVND (reference sequence). The CDR3 is 15 residues long. Between the trimmed V and J ends, which lost 0 bases and 10 bases, there was a span of 16 bases. The CDR3 DNA follows: TGTGCCAGTAGTATAGAGGCCGCAGCGGGCAACGAGCAGTTCTTC. Its protein product is CASSIEAAAGNEQFF.

The chain is built from TRBV12-3 or TRBV12-4 and TRBJ1-5; 7 bases match TRBD1. The CDR3 has 13 amino acids. Unmatched junction bases numbered 4, after V lost 8 bases and J lost 3 bases. As DNA, the CDR3 is TGTGCCAGCCGGGACAGAAACAATCAGCCCCAGCATTTT. Residues: CASRDRNNQPQHF.

This chain's CDR3 is CASSSSGDRAYNEQFF. The DNA of the CDR3 is TGTGCCAGCAGCTCCTCAGGGGACAGGGCCTACAATGAGCAGTTCTTC. This chain links TRBV7-9 with TRBJ2-1; 9 bases agree with TRBD1. Looked up from germline, CDR1 is SEHNR and CDR2 is FQNEAQ (reference sequence). Unmatched junction bases numbered 6, after V lost 4 bases and J lost 2 bases. The CDR3 is 16 amino acids.

The V gene is TRBV28, the J gene TRBJ2-4; 8 bases match TRBD1. V was pared by 5 bases and J by 8 bases, with 5 bases of the junction left unmatched. Germline assignment: CDR1 MDHEN and CDR2 SYDVKM. The CDR3 sequence is 13 residues long. CDR3 sequence: CASSRQGPDIQYF. Here the CDR3 DNA reads TGTGCCAGCAGTCGACAGGGGCCGGACATTCAGTACTTC. Complete variable domain (other parts from reference TRBV28 and TRBJ2-4): DVKVTQSSRYLVKRTGEKVFLECVQDMDHENMFWYRQDPGLGLRLIYFSYDVKMKEKGDIPEGYSVSREKKERFSLILESASTNQTSMYLCASSRQGPDIQYFGAGTRLSVL.

V is TRBV19 and J is TRBJ2-2; 8 bases agree with TRBD1. The ends lost 4 bases at V and 3 bases at J; junction bases unmatched: 16. The CDR3 sequence is 19 residues long. Germline CDR1 LNHDA, CDR2 SQIVND (reference sequence). This CDR3 reads CASSTPGGVISVDTGELFF. Here the CDR3 DNA reads TGTGCCAGTAGTACCCCAGGGGGCGTAATAAGCGTGGACACCGGGGAGCTGTTTTTT.

V usage is TRBV28 and J usage is TRBJ2-3; 13 nucleotides align to TRBD2. Germline V gives CDR1 MDHEN, CDR2 SYDVKM. This CDR3 is 18 amino acids long. Losses at the gene ends were 1 base for V and 0 bases for J; bases not matched to a gene: 4. CDR3: CASSLSGTSGASTDTQYF. CDR3 DNA: TGTGCCAGCAGTTTATCGGGGACTAGCGGGGCTAGCACAGATACGCAGTATTTT.

The rearrangement joins TRBV5-4 to TRBJ2-3, with D tentatively TRBD2 (6 bases). Germline V gene data show CDR1 as SGHNT and CDR2 as YYREEE (reference sequence). The CDR3 is made up of 14 amino acids. The ends were cut back, 2 bases at V and 0 bases at J, with 7 bases in the middle. The CDR3 sequence is CASSFGGSTDTQYF. As DNA, the CDR3 is TGTGCCAGCAGCTTTGGGGGGAGCACAGATACGCAGTATTTT. The whole variable domain, remainder taken from reference TRBV5-4 and TRBJ2-3, is ETGVTQSPTHLIKTRGQQVTLRCSSQSGHNTVSWYQQALGQGPQFIFQYYREEENGRGNFPPRFSGLQFPNYSSELNVNALELDDSALYLCASSFGGSTDTQYFGPGTRLTVL.

This sequence joins TRBV7-3 and TRBJ1-2; 9 positions match TRBD1. Germline V gene data show CDR1 as SGHTA and CDR2 as FQGTGA. V lost 1 base, J lost 2 bases, and 8 bases stayed unmatched. The CDR3 is 17 amino acids. The CDR3 protein is CASSLNSQQGANYGYTF. CDR3 bases: TGTGCCAGCAGCTTAAACTCCCAACAGGGGGCGAACTATGGCTACACCTTC.

This chain joins TRBV19 and TRBJ2-7; 7 positions match TRBD1. Germline assignment: CDR1 LNHDA and CDR2 SQIVND (reference sequence). The CDR3 has 15 residues. The ends lost 7 bases at V and 2 bases at J; junction bases unmatched: 11. Here the CDR3 DNA reads TGTGCCAGTAAAGTTGGCCAGGGGGACCCCTACGAGCAGTACTTC. This encodes CASKVGQGDPYEQYF.